The text below deals with one TCR beta chain. Its antigen is unknown. This entry is derived from a study of T cell repertoires in cytomegalovirus infection. Across the whole study: Selection of CMV epitopes for the study included recently identified HLA-C-restricted and well-studied HLA-B-restricted ones. It can be stated that public TCR beta signatures indicated CMV infection as well as a matching HLA type. Study-level points and caveats: HLA-C-restricted CMV-specific TCR beta clonotypes prevailed in the ex vivo response. Based on cumulative public TCR beta family frequency, carriers of CMV plus the relevant HLA were identified.

The germline V and J ends were trimmed by 5 bases and 3 bases, with 17 bases remaining between them. Germline V gene sequence: CDR1 MNHNS, CDR2 SASEGT. The CDR3 runs 16 residues. One entry per CDR3 protein, called by TCRdb with MiXCR from the reads. The sample yields roughly 700,000 distinct CDR3 sequences, roughly 33% seen once. The V gene is TRBV6-1, the J gene TRBJ1-3, with D possibly matching TRBD1 (5 bases). The specimen was cultured PBMCs, collected from culture after CMV antigen stimulation. The sequence derives from a human donor in good health (CMV status not recorded). Some clones in this sample may be carry-over from other donors' samples. CDR3 residues: CASSPEPGLGGNTIYF. The CDR3 DNA follows: TGTGCCAGCAGTCCTGAACCGGGACTGGGTGGAAACACCATATATTTT.